Following are 20 T cell receptor beta chains from one sample sequenced in a study of blood T cell repertoires in COVID-19. Repertoires were generated with immunoSEQ multiplex PCR, while TCRdb's copy carries only in-frame clones and drops some. The sample lists about 170,000 clones; about 91% were seen once. The material sequenced was PBMCs or T cells enriched from blood (not recorded which). The origin of the receptors is a woman under 30 who had recovered from COVID-19.

The rearrangement links TRBV7-9 to TRBJ2-1; 12 bases are a match to TRBD2. Germline V gene lookup returns CDR1 SEHNR and CDR2 FQNEAQ (reference sequence). CDR3 size: 15 residues. The V gene end was trimmed by 5 bases and the J gene end by 9 bases; junction bases not matched to a gene: 8. The CDR3 region has the DNA TGTGCCAGCAGCCCCCGACTAGCGGGAGAGGGTGAGCAGTTCTTC. This translates into CASSPRLAGEGEQFF.

The J gene is TRBJ1-4, the V gene TRBV3-1 (or the pseudogene TRBV3-2); 7 nucleotides agree with TRBD1. J was trimmed by 7 bases and V by 1 base; bases with no gene match: 15. The germline CDR1 and CDR2 sequences are LGHDT and YNNKEL (reference sequence). The CDR3 has 18 amino acids. The CDR3 sequence is CASSQALGGGALVEKLFF. The CDR3 region has the DNA TGTGCCAGCAGCCAAGCTCTTGGAGGGGGCGCGTTGGTTGAAAAACTGTTTTTT.

The CDR3 sequence: CASSQVLASPYEQYF. The CDR3 DNA is TGTGCCAGCAGCCAAGTCTTAGCGTCTCCTTACGAGCAGTACTTC. The chain couples TRBV14 to TRBJ2-7; D may be TRBD2 (5 bases). Trimming cost V 1 base and J 4 bases, with 14 bases left between them. The CDR3 is 15 residues long. Germline CDR1 SGHDN, CDR2 FVKESK.

The chain couples TRBV5-6 to TRBJ1-5; TRBD1 matches 7 bases. Unmatched junction bases numbered 4, after V lost 4 bases and J lost 6 bases. CDR3 length: 13 residues. CDR1 is SGHDT, CDR2 YYEEEE, per germline. CDR3 nucleotide sequence: TGTGCCAGCAGCCCAGGGGGTCGTCAGCCCCAGCATTTT. This codes for CASSPGGRQPQHF.

The CDR3 DNA reads TGTGCCAGCAGCTTAGCGAGAAGTCCCGGGGGCTACGAGCAGTACTTC. It encodes CASSLARSPGGYEQYF. The chain has TRBV7-8 and TRBJ2-7; D perhaps matches TRBD2 (6 bases). CDR1 is SGHVS, CDR2 FQNEAQ, per germline. V shed 0 bases and J shed 3 bases, with 15 bases lying between them. The CDR3 consists of 16 residues. Looking up the rest from reference TRBV7-8 and TRBJ2-7 gives the full variable domain: GAGVSQSPRYKVAKRGQDVALRCDPISGHVSLFWYQQALGQGPEFLTYFQNEAQLDKSGLPSDRFFAERPEGSVSTLKIQRTQQEDSAVYLCASSLARSPGGYEQYFGPGTRLTVT.

The chain recombines TRBV10-3 with TRBJ2-7, with D perhaps TRBD2 (6 bases). Germline CDR1 reads ENHRY; CDR2 reads SYGVKD. The germline V and J ends were trimmed by 5 bases and 3 bases, with 8 bases remaining between them. The CDR3 totals 12 residues. In DNA form, the CDR3 reads TGTGCCATCAGTTCGGACTACTACGAGCAGTACTTC. Translation: CAISSDYYEQYF.

The V gene is TRBV7-2, the J gene TRBJ2-7, with TRBD2 as a possible D gene (6 bases). V was cut by 3 bases and J by 1 base, with 13 bases left in between. This CDR3 is built from 15 residues. Germline CDR1 and CDR2: SGHTA and FQGNSA. In nucleotides, the CDR3 is TGTGCCAGCAGCTTGACGGGAGATTTGTCCTACGAGCAGTACTTC. Its translation is CASSLTGDLSYEQYF.

V gene TRBV7-9 combines with J gene TRBJ2-2, with a tentative D call TRBD1 (6 bases). This CDR3 has 13 amino acids. CDR1 is SEHNR and CDR2 is FQNEAQ in the germline V gene (reference sequence). Trimming shortened V by 7 bases and J by 6 bases, and 12 bases separated the two germline ends. For the CDR3, the DNA is TGTGCCAGCACCACAGGGTCCCCCGGGGAGCTGTTTTTT. Encoded protein: CASTTGSPGELFF.

The count of this clone is one. The chain employs TRBV7-9 and TRBJ2-7; 7 nucleotides agree with TRBD2. Germline values: CDR1 SEHNR, CDR2 FQNEAQ (reference sequence). This CDR3 spans 14 amino acids. With V trimmed by 5 bases and J by 3 bases, 7 bases remained unmatched. The CDR3 DNA is TGTGCCAGCAGCCCAGAAGGACTAGTCTACGAGCAGTACTTC. This gives the protein CASSPEGLVYEQYF.

V gene TRBV30 combines with J gene TRBJ1-1, with D perhaps TRBD1 (6 bases). This CDR3 has 16 amino acids. Per the germline V gene, CDR1 is GTSNPN and CDR2 is SVGIG (reference sequence). The ends were cut back, 0 bases at V and 0 bases at J, with 14 bases in the middle. The chain's CDR3 is CAWSVRGQTLNTEAFF. CDR3 nucleotides: TGTGCCTGGAGTGTACGAGGACAGACCTTGAACACTGAAGCTTTCTTT.

The gene calls are TRBV7-2 and TRBJ2-7; TRBD2 might be the D (6 bases). Germline V gives CDR1 SGHTA, CDR2 FQGNSA. The CDR3 contains 15 residues. V was cut by 5 bases and J by 1 base, with 15 bases left in between. The CDR3 DNA reads TGTGCCAGCAGCCCCCGGCGGGGAAGGTCCTACGAGCAGTACTTC. It encodes CASSPRRGRSYEQYF. The entire variable domain, with the rest obtained from reference TRBV7-2 and TRBJ2-7, is as follows: GAGVSQSPSNKVTEKGKDVELRCDPISGHTALYWYRQSLGQGLEFLIYFQGNSAPDKSGLPSDRFSAERTGGSVSTLTIQRTQQEDSAVYLCASSPRRGRSYEQYFGPGTRLTVT.

This clone was seen only once. The gene calls are TRBV28 and TRBJ1-6; D is undetermined. V was trimmed by 2 bases and J by 7 bases, leaving 12 bases between them. The CDR3 extends over 15 amino acids. Germline lookup yields CDR1 MDHEN and CDR2 SYDVKM. The CDR3 protein is CASSLKRPLNSPLHF. In nucleotides, the CDR3 is TGTGCCAGCAGTTTAAAGCGGCCGCTAAATTCACCCCTCCACTTT.

This clone was counted a single time. V is TRBV27 and J is TRBJ1-6, with TRBD1 identical over 10 bases. Germline CDR1 is MNHEY and CDR2 is SMNVEV (reference sequence). The CDR3 is 18 amino acids. With V trimmed by 5 bases and J by 7 bases, 14 bases remained unmatched. The CDR3 spells CASSTWTGGGIGNSPLHF. CDR3 nucleotides: TGTGCCAGCAGTACCTGGACAGGGGGAGGAATAGGGAATTCACCCCTCCACTTT.

This chain uses TRBV2 with TRBJ1-3, with D maybe TRBD1 (5 bases). Trimming stripped 6 bases from V and 0 bases from J, with 9 bases between. This CDR3 contains 14 residues. Germline assignment: CDR1 SNHLY and CDR2 FYNNEI. CDR3 nucleotides: TGTGCCAGCAGAGCCGACAGCTCTGGAAACACCATATATTTT. It specifies CASRADSSGNTIYF.

The V gene is TRBV27, the J gene TRBJ2-7; the D gene is possibly TRBD1 (5 bases). Germline CDR1 and CDR2: MNHEY and SMNVEV (reference sequence). Trimming cost V 10 bases and J 5 bases, with 21 bases left between them. CDR3 length: 14 residues. The CDR3 protein is CATQRRGRVDEQYF. The DNA of the CDR3 is TGTGCCACTCAGAGAAGGGGTCGAGTTGACGAGCAGTACTTC.

The V call is TRBV3-1 (or the pseudogene TRBV3-2), the J call TRBJ1-6, with D possibly matching TRBD1 (5 bases). This CDR3 contains 14 residues. The germline CDR1 and CDR2 sequences are LGHDT and YNNKEL (reference sequence). Trimming took off 4 bases at V and 8 bases at J, with 12 bases between the two ends. Here the CDR3 DNA reads TGTGCCAGCAGCCGGAAAGACAGCCATTCACCCCTCCACTTT. The encoded protein is CASSRKDSHSPLHF.

The chain joins TRBV11-2 to TRBJ2-5; 7 bases align to TRBD1. V dropped 5 bases and J dropped 1; count of bases not matched to a gene: 10. This CDR3 spans 16 amino acids. CDR1 SGHAT and CDR2 FQNNGV come from the germline V gene. This CDR3 is CASSPLTGTVQETQYF. The CDR3 DNA reads TGTGCCAGCAGCCCCTTAACCGGGACAGTCCAAGAGACCCAGTACTTC.

This rearrangement joins TRBV28 to TRBJ2-3; 8 nucleotides line up with TRBD1. V shed 4 bases, J shed 4 bases, and the junction held 7 bases outside the gene matches. The germline CDR1 and CDR2 sequences are MDHEN and SYDVKM. The length of the CDR3 is 15 residues. DNA of the CDR3: TGTGCCAGCAGTTCCCCGGACAGGGACGCAGATACGCAGTATTTT. Residues: CASSSPDRDADTQYF.

The chain uses TRBV10-3 and TRBJ2-7, with TRBD2 as a possible D gene (6 bases). Per the germline V gene, CDR1 is ENHRY and CDR2 is SYGVKD. CDR3 length: 16 amino acids. V lost 6 bases to trimming and J lost 6 bases, with 24 bases between them. The CDR3 nucleotides are TGTGCCATCAGAGGGCTGAGGGGCAGTCAGGAGGGCGAGCAGTACTTC. Its translation: CAIRGLRGSQEGEQYF.

The V gene is TRBV19, the J gene TRBJ1-2; 8 bases are shared with TRBD1. CDR3 size: 16 residues. Germline trimming cut 0 bases from V and 4 bases from J; bases unmatched to any gene: 7. Germline-derived CDR1 and CDR2 are LNHDA and SQIVND (reference sequence). Here the CDR3 reads CASSIDRGDRIYGYTF. The CDR3 bases are TGTGCCAGTAGTATAGACCGGGGGGACAGGATCTATGGCTACACCTTC.